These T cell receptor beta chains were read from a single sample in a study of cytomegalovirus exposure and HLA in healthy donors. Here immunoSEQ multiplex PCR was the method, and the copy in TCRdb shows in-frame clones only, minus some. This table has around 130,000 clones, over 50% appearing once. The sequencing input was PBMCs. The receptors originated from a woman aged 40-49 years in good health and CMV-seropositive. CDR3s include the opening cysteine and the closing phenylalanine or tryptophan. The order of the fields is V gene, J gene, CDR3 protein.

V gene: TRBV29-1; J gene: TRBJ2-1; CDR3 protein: CSVEGTGFEQFF
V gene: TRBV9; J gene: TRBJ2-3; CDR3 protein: CASGKRAGTDTQYF
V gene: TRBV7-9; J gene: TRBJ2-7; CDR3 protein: CASSPDGFGRGDEQYF
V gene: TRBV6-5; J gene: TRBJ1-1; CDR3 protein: CASSYRRFDRVTEAFF
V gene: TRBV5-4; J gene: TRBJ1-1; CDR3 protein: CASSLEDRANTEAFF
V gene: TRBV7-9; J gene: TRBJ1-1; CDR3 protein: CASSFGGGVNTEAFF
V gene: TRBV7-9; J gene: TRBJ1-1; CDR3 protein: CASSFRGNTEASF
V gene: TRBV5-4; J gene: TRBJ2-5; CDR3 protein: CASSLQGVEETQYF
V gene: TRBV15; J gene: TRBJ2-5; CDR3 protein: CATSRDRGLAGETQYF
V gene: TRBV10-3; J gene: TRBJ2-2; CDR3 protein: CAISETGTENTGELFF
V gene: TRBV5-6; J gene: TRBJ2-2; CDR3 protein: CASSPLGTSGGAGTGELFF
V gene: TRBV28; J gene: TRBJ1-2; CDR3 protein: CASSFRENYGYTF
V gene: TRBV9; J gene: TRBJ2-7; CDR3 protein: CASSGGTAPDEQYF
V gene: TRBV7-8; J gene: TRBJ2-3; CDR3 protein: CASSSEARGTDTQYF
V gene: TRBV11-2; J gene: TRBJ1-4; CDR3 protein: CASSPGQGVTKKLFF
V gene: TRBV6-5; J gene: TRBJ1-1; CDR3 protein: CASSSGLYTEAFF
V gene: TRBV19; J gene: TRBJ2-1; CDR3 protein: CASSKLERSGGSRDNEQFF
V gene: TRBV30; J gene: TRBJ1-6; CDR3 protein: CAWSVRDFHHF
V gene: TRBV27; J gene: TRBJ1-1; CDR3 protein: CASSPRDSPTEAFF
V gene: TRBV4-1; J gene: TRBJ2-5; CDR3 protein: CASSPGDMQTQYF
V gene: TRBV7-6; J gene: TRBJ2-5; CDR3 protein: CASSSGSGVRGETQYF
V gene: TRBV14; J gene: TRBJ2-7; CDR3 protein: CASSLTGAREQYF
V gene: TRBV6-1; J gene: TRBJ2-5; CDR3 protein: CASSDIAGASETQYF
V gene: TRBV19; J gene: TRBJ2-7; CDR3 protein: CARSTAGGDSYEQYF
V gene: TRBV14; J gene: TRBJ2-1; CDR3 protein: CASSQDRGTVAGVRNEQFF
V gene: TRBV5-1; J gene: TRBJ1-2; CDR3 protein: CASSWTGNNYGYTF
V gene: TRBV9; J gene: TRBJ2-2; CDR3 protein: CASSPPVGGTNTGELFF
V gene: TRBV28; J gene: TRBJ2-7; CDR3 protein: CASSPPRDRYEQYF
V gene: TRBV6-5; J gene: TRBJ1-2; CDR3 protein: CASTLTGALDYGYTF
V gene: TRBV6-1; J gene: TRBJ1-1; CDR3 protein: CASSPTQGWSTEAFF
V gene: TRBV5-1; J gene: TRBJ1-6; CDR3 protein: CASSLGTGGNSPLHF
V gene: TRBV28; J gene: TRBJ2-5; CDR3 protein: CAINDSGGYRETQYF
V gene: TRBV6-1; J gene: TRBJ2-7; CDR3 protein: CASSRVSQVREQYF
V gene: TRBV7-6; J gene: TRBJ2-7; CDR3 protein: CASSLKQDYEQYF
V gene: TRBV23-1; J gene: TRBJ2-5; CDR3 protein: CASSQSVKSGGETQYF
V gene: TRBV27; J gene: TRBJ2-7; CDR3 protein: CASPGDRGSEQYF
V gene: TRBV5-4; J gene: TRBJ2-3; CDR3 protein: CASSLAGGQASDTQYF
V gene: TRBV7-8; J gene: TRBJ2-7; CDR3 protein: CASSPPGRAIYEQYF
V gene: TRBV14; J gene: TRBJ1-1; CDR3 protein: CASSLGQEFYTEAFF
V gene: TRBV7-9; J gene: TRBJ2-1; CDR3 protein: CASSSWGRDEQFF
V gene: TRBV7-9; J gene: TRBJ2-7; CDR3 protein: CASSLGAGGTSGSYEQYF
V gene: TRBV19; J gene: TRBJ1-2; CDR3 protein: CASSIVGGNYGYTF
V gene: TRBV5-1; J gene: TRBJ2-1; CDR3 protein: CASSSRTSGDEQFF
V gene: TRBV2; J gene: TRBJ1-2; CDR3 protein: CASSGQGAEYGYTF
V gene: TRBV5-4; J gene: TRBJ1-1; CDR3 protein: CASSLTAQNTEAFF
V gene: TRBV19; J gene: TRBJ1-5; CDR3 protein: CASTDRRQGLGPQHF
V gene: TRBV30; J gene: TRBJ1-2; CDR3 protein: CAWSRGLDYGYTF
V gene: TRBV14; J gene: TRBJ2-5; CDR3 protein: CASSLLHSTSGRTRPQYF
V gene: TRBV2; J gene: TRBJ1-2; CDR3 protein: CASSELGLSNYGYTF
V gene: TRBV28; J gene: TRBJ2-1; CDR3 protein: CASSILAGSSYNEQFF
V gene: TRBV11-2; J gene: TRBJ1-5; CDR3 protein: CASSQNNQPQHF
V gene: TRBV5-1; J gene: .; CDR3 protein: CASSLGLASDEQYF
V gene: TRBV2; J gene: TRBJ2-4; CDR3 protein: CASSFDSKNIQYF
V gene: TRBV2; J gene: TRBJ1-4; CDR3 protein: CASTGDTNEKLFF
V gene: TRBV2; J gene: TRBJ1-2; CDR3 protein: CVNELGAGGYTF
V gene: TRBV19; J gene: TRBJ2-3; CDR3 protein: CASSIRRTGSDTQYF
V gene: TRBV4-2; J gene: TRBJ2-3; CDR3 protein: CASSPGAGLSSSTDTQYF
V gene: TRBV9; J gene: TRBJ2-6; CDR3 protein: CASSIGQGILGGANVLTF